These 15 T cell receptor beta chains came from one sample sequenced in a study of shared clonotypes between healthy human individuals. CD8 cells classed as naive were CD45RO-negative and positively selected for CCR7, excluding terminally differentiated effector memory CD45RA+ cells. Profiling relied on immunoSEQ multiplex PCR, and the TCRdb table lists in-frame clones only, not all of them. The data hold approximately 2,000,000 clones, with about 93% observed a single time. Sequencing was performed on naive CD8+ T cells from PBMCs. The receptors were sampled from a young man in good health. Some clones in this sample may be carry-over from other donors' samples.

The J gene is TRBJ2-1, the V gene TRBV5-1; 13 bases map to TRBD2. This CDR3 comprises 15 residues. CDR1 is SGHRS, CDR2 YFSETQ, per germline. Trimming removed 1 base from V and 8 bases from J; junction bases left unmatched: 3. CDR3 DNA: TGCGCCAGCAGCTTGACTAGCGGGAGGGTCTATGAGCAGTTCTTC. Its protein product is CASSLTSGRVYEQFF.

The V and J genes are TRBV4-1 and TRBJ2-3; D remains ambiguous. The CDR3 loop spans 17 amino acids. Trimming pared 1 base from V and 3 bases from J, leaving 17 bases between. Germline CDR1 reads MGHRA; CDR2 reads YSYEKL. This chain's CDR3 is CASSQVTAAFGTDTQYF. The CDR3 DNA reads as TGCGCCAGCAGCCAAGTCACTGCCGCCTTCGGTACAGATACGCAGTATTTT.

The genes are TRBV9 and TRBJ2-6; possibly TRBD1 for D (7 bases). The germline gives CDR1 SGDLS, CDR2 YYNGEE. Trimming stripped 0 bases from V and 11 bases from J, with 12 bases between. This CDR3 is 14 amino acids long. Here the CDR3 DNA reads TGTGCCAGCAGCGTAGAAGGCAGGGGGGACGTCCTGACTTTC. Translating it yields CASSVEGRGDVLTF.

J is TRBJ2-5 and V is TRBV28, with 9 bases identical to TRBD1. This CDR3 is 16 amino acids long. CDR1 MDHEN and CDR2 SYDVKM come from the germline V gene. V dropped 5 bases and J dropped 4; count of bases not matched to a gene: 11. CDR3 DNA: TGTGCCAGCAGTGAACCGGGACAGGGTGTGACAGAGACCCAGTACTTC. Its protein product is CASSEPGQGVTETQYF.

V gene TRBV13 combines with J gene TRBJ1-5, with unresolved D. V was pared by 5 bases and J by 9 bases, with 14 bases between. CDR1 is PRHDT, CDR2 FYEKMQ, per germline (reference sequence). The CDR3 spans 13 residues. CDR3 residues: CASSPLGQVPQHF. The CDR3 nucleotides read TGTGCCAGCAGCCCCCTGGGTCAGGTGCCCCAGCATTTT.

CDR3 bases: TGTGCCAGCGGGGTTTTAGGGACAGATACGCAGTATTTT. It yields the protein CASGVLGTDTQYF. This chain joins TRBV7-3 and TRBJ2-3, with unresolved D. V lost 8 bases, J lost 3 bases, and 12 bases lay in between. CDR1 and CDR2 (germline): SGHTA, FQGTGA. The CDR3 contains 13 residues.

This rearrangement joins TRBV27 to TRBJ2-1; D unclear. Trimming shortened V by 5 bases and J by 5 bases, and 19 bases separated the two germline ends. The CDR3 is made up of 16 amino acids. Per the germline V gene, CDR1 is MNHEY and CDR2 is SMNVEV (reference sequence). CDR3 bases: TGTGCCAGCAGTCGCGCGGACGGTAATGGTAACAATGAGCAGTTCTTC. This translates into CASSRADGNGNNEQFF.

The rearrangement uses TRBV7-9 and TRBJ2-3; 9 positions agree with TRBD2. The V gene end was trimmed by 4 bases and the J gene end by 6 bases; junction bases not matched to a gene: 8. Germline assignment: CDR1 SEHNR and CDR2 FQNEAQ (reference sequence). The CDR3 length is 15 residues. The CDR3 DNA reads TGTGCCAGCAGCTCCTGGACTAGCGTTGGTGATACGCAGTATTTT. Translation: CASSSWTSVGDTQYF.

The gene calls are TRBV11-2 and TRBJ2-1; unclear D gene. Trimming cost V 2 bases and J 8 bases, with 7 bases left between them. CDR1 and CDR2 from the germline V gene are SGHAT and FQNNGV. The CDR3 is 12 residues long. CDR3 amino acids: CASSLTRHEQFF. CDR3 bases: TGTGCCAGCAGCTTAACACGACATGAGCAGTTCTTC.

The chain employs TRBV5-4 and TRBJ1-5; D might be TRBD1 (5 bases). Germline V gives CDR1 SGHNT, CDR2 YYREEE (reference sequence). The CDR3 covers 13 residues. Trimming left V 3 bases short and J 6 bases short, with 10 bases between. The DNA for the CDR3 is TGTGCCAGCAGCTCAGGGTTCAGTCAGCCCCAGCATTTT. It yields the protein CASSSGFSQPQHF. Based on the CDR3 plus reference TRBV5-4 and TRBJ1-5, the full variable domain is ETGVTQSPTHLIKTRGQQVTLRCSSQSGHNTVSWYQQALGQGPQFIFQYYREEENGRGNFPPRFSGLQFPNYSSELNVNALELDDSALYLCASSSGFSQPQHFGDGTRLSIL.

J is TRBJ2-7 and V is TRBV5-1; either TRBD1 or TRBD2 may supply D (5 bases each). The CDR3 has 15 residues. Germline V gene data show CDR1 as SGHRS and CDR2 as YFSETQ. Trimming cost V 5 bases and J 1 base, with 16 bases left between them. CDR3 in DNA: TGCGCCAGCAGACCCGAGGGGCGCAGGTCCTACGAGCAGTACTTC. It encodes CASRPEGRRSYEQYF.

The genes are TRBV11-2 and TRBJ2-7; 7 bases are shared with TRBD2. The germline V gene encodes CDR1 SGHAT and CDR2 FQNNGV. This CDR3 has 16 amino acids. V lost 2 bases and J lost 0; bases outside the gene matches: 7. This CDR3 is CASSLRGGGSSYEQYF. CDR3 nucleotide sequence: TGTGCCAGCAGCTTAAGGGGCGGGGGTAGCTCCTACGAGCAGTACTTC. Using reference TRBV11-2 and TRBJ2-7 for the parts outside the CDR3, the full variable domain is EAGVAQSPRYKIIEKRQSVAFWCNPISGHATLYWYQQILGQGPKLLIQFQNNGVVDDSQLPKDRFSAERLKGVDSTLKIQPAKLEDSAVYLCASSLRGGGSSYEQYFGPGTRLTVT.

The genes are TRBV28 and TRBJ1-2, with D possibly matching TRBD1 (6 bases). Per the germline V gene, CDR1 is MDHEN and CDR2 is SYDVKM. CDR3 length: 16 amino acids. The V and J ends lost 4 bases and 4 bases respectively, with 19 bases between them. DNA for the CDR3: TGTGCCAGCAGTTCCCCTCGGGACATACAATTCTATGGCTACACCTTC. This codes for CASSSPRDIQFYGYTF.

V usage is TRBV7-8 and J usage is TRBJ2-7, with 8 bases matching TRBD2. With V trimmed by 5 bases and J by 3 bases, 9 bases remained unmatched. This CDR3 comprises 15 residues. Germline V gene lookup returns CDR1 SGHVS and CDR2 FQNEAQ. The CDR3 DNA reads as TGTGCCAGCAGCCCTGTAGCGGGGACCATCTACGAGCAGTACTTC. This gives the protein CASSPVAGTIYEQYF.

V is TRBV11-3 and J is TRBJ2-7, with 7 bases identical to TRBD2. The CDR3 is 15 residues long. The V gene's germline CDR1 is SGHNT and CDR2 YENEEA. V shed 2 bases and J 1 base; nucleotides not matched to a gene: 5. The CDR3 reads CASSLRAGPSYEQYF. CDR3 bases: TGTGCCAGCAGCTTACGAGCGGGACCATCCTACGAGCAGTACTTC. Complete variable domain (other parts from reference TRBV11-3 and TRBJ2-7): EAGVVQSPRYKIIEKKQPVAFWCNPISGHNTLYWYLQNLGQGPELLIRYENEEAVDDSQLPKDRFSAERLKGVDSTLKIQPAELGDSAVYLCASSLRAGPSYEQYFGPGTRLTVT.